Below are 24 T cell receptor beta chains sequenced from a single sample in a study of OX40 agonist ivuxolimab in advanced cancers. Clones were sequenced by immunoSEQ multiplex PCR, and TCRdb holds only the in-frame ones, with some missing. The table records more than 100,000 clones, 80% to 90% of them present only once. Sequencing was performed on CD4+ or CD8+ T cells sorted from blood, taken in a trial of the OX40 agonist ivuxolimab. Receptors originate from an adult with an advanced solid tumor such as melanoma, head and neck, liver or kidney cancer.

The chain links TRBV6-1 to TRBJ2-3; D gene ambiguous. Trimming pared 3 bases from V and 1 base from J, leaving 14 bases between. This CDR3 comprises 16 residues. Germline values: CDR1 MNHNS, CDR2 SASEGT. The CDR3 sequence is CASSDGLNTRTDTQYF. CDR3 nucleotides: TGTGCCAGCAGTGATGGATTGAACACCCGCACAGATACGCAGTATTTT.

The chain has TRBV7-9 and TRBJ1-1; D not certain. Between the trimmed V and J ends, which lost 1 base and 1 base, there was a span of 13 bases. Germline-derived CDR1 and CDR2 are SEHNR and FQNEAQ (reference sequence). This CDR3 comprises 16 residues. Written as DNA, the CDR3 is TGTGCCAGCAGCTTAGGCGGGCATGCGAGGAACACTGAAGCTTTCTTT. It yields the protein CASSLGGHARNTEAFF.

The rearrangement links TRBV7-2 to TRBJ2-3; no firm D call. Trimming cost V 2 bases and J 5 bases, with 11 bases left between them. The length of the CDR3 is 14 residues. Germline V gene sequence: CDR1 SGHTA, CDR2 FQGNSA. The CDR3 DNA is TGTGCCAGCAGCTTACAGAAAGGCGGAGATACGCAGTATTTT. It specifies CASSLQKGGDTQYF. Filled out from reference TRBV7-2 and TRBJ2-3, the complete variable domain reads GAGVSQSPSNKVTEKGKDVELRCDPISGHTALYWYRQSLGQGLEFLIYFQGNSAPDKSGLPSDRFSAERTGGSVSTLTIQRTQQEDSAVYLCASSLQKGGDTQYFGPGTRLTVL.

V usage is TRBV7-8 and J usage is TRBJ1-4; 7 bases fit TRBD1. The germline CDR1 and CDR2 sequences are SGHVS and FQNEAQ. The CDR3 is 15 residues long. The trim removed 5 bases at V and 7 bases at J, leaving 10 bases unmatched. DNA of the CDR3: TGTGCCAGCAGCCCGAGACAGGGTTCTTCTGAAAAACTGTTTTTT. Protein product: CASSPRQGSSEKLFF.

This clone has just a few counts. In DNA form, the CDR3 reads TGTGCCAGCTCTTCCCCTAATTCACCCCTCCACTTT. Encoded protein: CASSSPNSPLHF. V gene TRBV18 combines with J gene TRBJ1-6; no clear D. In germline, CDR1 is KGHSH, CDR2 LQKENI. V lost 6 bases, J lost 6 bases, and 6 bases lay in between. The CDR3 extends over 12 amino acids.

The chain joins TRBV6-6 to TRBJ1-6; D possibly corresponds to TRBD1 (5 bases). V was shortened by 6 bases and J by 7 bases, with 16 bases between the two germline ends. Germline CDR1 is MNHNY and CDR2 is SVGAGI (reference sequence). The CDR3 runs 15 residues. The CDR3 region has the DNA TGTGCCAGCAGGGAGAGAGGGGCGGGGAATTCACCCCTCCACTTT. Residues: CASRERGAGNSPLHF.

The CDR3 region has the DNA TGTGCCAGCAGCGATACAGGTTCCGAGCAGTACTTC. Protein: CASSDTGSEQYF. The chain has TRBV5-6 and TRBJ2-7; possibly TRBD1 for D (5 bases). Per germline, CDR1 SGHDT and CDR2 YYEEEE. Trimming took 4 bases from V and 6 from J, leaving 11 bases between them. CDR3 length: 12 amino acids.

The chain employs TRBV6-6 and TRBJ1-2; 9 bases map to TRBD1. The V gene's germline CDR1 is MNHNY and CDR2 SVGAGI (reference sequence). Trimming removed 7 bases from V and 4 bases from J; junction bases left unmatched: 13. This CDR3 is built from 16 residues. The CDR3 DNA is TGTGCCAGCATTACGACAGGGGGTTCTTCTTCCTATGGCTACACCTTC. Amino acids: CASITTGGSSSYGYTF.

This clone occurred a few times. V usage is TRBV19 and J usage is TRBJ1-1, with D perhaps matching TRBD1 (6 bases). This CDR3 spans 13 amino acids. The germline gives CDR1 LNHDA, CDR2 SQIVND (reference sequence). V lost 4 bases, J lost 7 bases, and 13 bases lay in between. CDR3 sequence reads: CASSSQGIFEAFF. CDR3 bases: TGTGCCAGTAGTAGTCAGGGGATCTTTGAAGCTTTCTTT.

This chain links TRBV30 with TRBJ1-2; D uncertain. CDR1 GTSNPN and CDR2 SVGIG come from the germline V gene (reference sequence). V was pared by 5 bases and J by 8 bases, with 12 bases between. CDR3 length: 11 residues. CDR3 sequence reads: CAWGPSVGYTF. CDR3 in DNA: TGTGCCTGGGGGCCCTCGGTGGGCTACACCTTC.

The rearrangement links TRBV28 to TRBJ2-7, with D perhaps matching TRBD1 (6 bases). The germline V gene has CDR1 MDHEN and CDR2 SYDVKM. V was clipped by 5 bases and J by 5 bases, with 16 bases between them. The length of the CDR3 is 14 residues. The CDR3 sequence is CASSPPQGRNEQYF. The DNA of the CDR3 is TGTGCCAGCAGTCCACCGCAGGGGCGCAACGAGCAGTACTTC.

The V gene is TRBV12-1, the J gene TRBJ2-7; the table's D call of TRBD2 was not tested on the DNA. TRBV12-1 is a known pseudogene. The CDR3 spans 17 residues. CDR3 DNA: TGTGCCAGCAGCCCCCCCACATATGGGACTAGCGAAGGTGTTCAACCCTTC. It specifies CASSPPTYGTSEGVQPF.

This rearrangement joins TRBV5-1 to TRBJ2-2; 10 positions match TRBD1. J lost 4 bases, V lost 0 bases, and 3 bases had no gene match. Per germline, CDR1 SGHRS and CDR2 YFSETQ. CDR3 length: 16 residues. CDR3: CASSLGRTGGTGELFF. The CDR3 DNA reads TGCGCCAGCAGCTTGGGCCGGACAGGGGGCACCGGGGAGCTGTTTTTT.

This rearrangement joins TRBV7-6 to TRBJ2-3; 13 positions agree with TRBD2. Per germline, CDR1 SGHVS and CDR2 FNYEAQ. V trimming: 5 bases; J trimming: 1 base; junction bases outside the gene matches: 6. This CDR3 spans 17 amino acids. In DNA form, the CDR3 reads TGTGCCAGCAGCCTCCGACTAGCGGGGGGACGCACAGATACGCAGTATTTT. It specifies CASSLRLAGGRTDTQYF. The full variable domain, its missing parts supplied by reference TRBV7-6 and TRBJ2-3, is GAGVSQSPRYKVTKRGQDVALRCDPISGHVSLYWYRQALGQGPEFLTYFNYEAQQDKSGLPNDRFSAERPEGSISTLTIQRTEQRDSAMYRCASSLRLAGGRTDTQYFGPGTRLTVL.

This clone came up once. V and J are TRBV28 and TRBJ2-5; D may correspond to TRBD1 or TRBD2 (6 bases each). Germline CDR1 MDHEN, CDR2 SYDVKM. V shed 8 bases and J shed 2 bases, with 18 bases lying between them. The CDR3 extends over 15 amino acids. CDR3 nucleotides: TGTGCCAGCGGCTCGGGGGCCTTGGGGCAAGAGACCCAGTACTTC. Protein product: CASGSGALGQETQYF.

This clone was observed a single time. This chain uses TRBV6-5 with TRBJ2-3; 8 bases align to TRBD2. The CDR3 length is 15 residues. CDR1 is MNHEY and CDR2 is SVGAGI in the germline V gene. V was clipped by 6 bases and J by 1 base; unmatched bases: 6. The CDR3 is CASSRAGVRTDTQYF. The CDR3 DNA sequence: TGTGCCAGCAGCAGAGCGGGGGTCCGCACAGATACGCAGTATTTT.

The V and J genes are TRBV5-1 and TRBJ1-1; 10 bases agree with TRBD1. Losses at the gene ends were 4 bases for V and 5 bases for J; bases not matched to a gene: 8. The CDR3 extends over 15 amino acids. Germline CDR1 reads SGHRS; CDR2 reads YFSETQ. As DNA, the CDR3 is TGCGCCAGCAGCGTGGCGACAGGGGGCTATACTGAAGCTTTCTTT. Translating it yields CASSVATGGYTEAFF.

The chain is built from TRBV6-1 and TRBJ1-5; D gene ambiguous. Germline V lookup: CDR1 MNHNS, CDR2 SASEGT. V lost 4 bases and J 3 bases, leaving 7 bases between the germline ends. This CDR3 spans 13 amino acids. Here the CDR3 DNA reads TGTGCCAGCAGTGGGCAGTCCAATCAGCCCCAGCATTTT. Translated: CASSGQSNQPQHF.

The V call is TRBV10-1, the J call TRBJ2-1, with 7 positions matching TRBD1. J lost 7 bases, V lost 1 base, and 10 bases had no gene match. This CDR3 comprises 16 residues. Germline CDR1 is WNHNN and CDR2 is SYGVQD (reference sequence). CDR3 protein: CASSEWETGKGNEQFF. For the CDR3, the DNA is TGCGCCAGCAGTGAGTGGGAGACAGGGAAAGGAAATGAGCAGTTCTTC.

The chain employs TRBV2 and TRBJ2-3; no clear D gene. V gave up 5 bases and J gave up 0 bases, with 6 bases separating them. CDR3 length equals 13 residues. Germline V gives CDR1 SNHLY, CDR2 FYNNEI. The DNA for the CDR3 is TGTGCCAGCAGTCCTGGGAGCACAGATACGCAGTATTTT. Amino acid sequence: CASSPGSTDTQYF.

This sequence joins TRBV11-2 and TRBJ1-1, with TRBD1 matching over 9 bases. CDR1 and CDR2 from the germline V gene are SGHAT and FQNNGV. The CDR3 loop spans 19 amino acids. V was pared by 5 bases and J by 4 bases, with 20 bases of the junction left unmatched. The CDR3 bases are TGTGCCAGCAGCATTTCCCCGGGACAGGGAGGCCGGGGGGGCACTGAAGCTTTCTTT. Its protein is CASSISPGQGGRGGTEAFF.

This clone was recorded only once. The rearrangement uses TRBV7-2 and TRBJ2-6; no definite D call. The V gene lost 5 bases and the J gene lost 2 bases, with 4 bases spanning the gap. This CDR3 contains 13 residues. Germline CDR1 and CDR2: SGHTA and FQGNSA. This CDR3 is CASSSAGANVLTF. Here the CDR3 DNA reads TGTGCCAGCAGCAGTGCTGGGGCCAACGTCCTGACTTTC.

V usage is TRBV7-2 and J usage is TRBJ2-5; D is perhaps TRBD2 (5 bases). Trimming left V 2 bases short and J 3 bases short, with 13 bases between. Germline CDR1 and CDR2: SGHTA and FQGNSA. CDR3 length: 15 amino acids. The CDR3 loop reads CASSLSPGSEETQYF. The CDR3 region has the DNA TGTGCCAGCAGCTTATCACCGGGGAGTGAAGAGACCCAGTACTTC.

The chain uses TRBV11-2 and TRBJ2-3; D is unresolved. Per the germline V gene, CDR1 is SGHAT and CDR2 is FQNNGV. This CDR3 has 13 residues. V lost 6 bases, J lost 4 bases, and 11 bases lay in between. The DNA for the CDR3 is TGTGCCAGCAGACTGAGCGCATCAGATACGCAGTATTTT. Its protein product is CASRLSASDTQYF.